The T cell receptor (beta chain) under discussion was sequenced for a study of Tregs in tolerant kidney transplant recipients (dated by TCRdb to between 2019 and 2020). Broadly, across the study: The transplants used related donors along with nonmyeloablative bone marrow transplantation, and in the human trials mixed chimerism was transient. The study applied TCRbeta sequencing to find donor-specific regulatory T cells before combined kidney and bone marrow transplantation and then followed those same cells after transplant. General conclusions and limits of the study: Biological reproducibility was not examined directly, but technical replication error appeared to be minimal. Expanding Tregs with activated donor B cells appeared to identify the most biologically relevant and donor-specific TCRbeta repertoire. The study was constrained by small patient numbers, and validation of the findings is required in larger populations and under other immunosuppression protocols. For some patients the PCR primers changed over time, which made it impossible to compare the samples from those patients at the nucleotide level. In tolerant patients, donor-specific Tregs expanded more than Tregs overall, which suggests antigen-driven rather than nonspecific expansion.

This specimen's time point label, per the study, means: blood sample drawn before combined kidney and bone marrow transplant. Unstimulated Tregs (CD4+CD25+CD127-), CD4+ non-Tregs (CD4+CD25-), CD4 and CD8 cells were FACS-sorted from thawed PBMCs. The patients were 4 recipients of combined kidney and bone marrow transplants from the ITN036ST trial, and samples were available only from these trial subjects. Healthy control blood was separated into PBMCs by Ficoll density gradient and cryopreserved, and patient PBMCs were collected both before and after transplant. The germline V gene supplies CDR1 MRHNA and CDR2 SNTAGT. Germline trimming amounts to 8 bases on V and 7 bases on J, with 13 as the count of junction bases outside the gene matches. The CDR3 sequence holds 16 residues, the cysteine and phenylalanine included. The only DNA kept is the CDR3, 48 bases in frame from the first base. Regarding this clone: The antigen this receptor binds is unknown. Nothing much larger sits one base from this clone, and base qualities are not available.

Genomic DNA was extracted from sorted cells with the QIAGEN DNeasy Blood and Tissue Kit for TCRbeta CDR3 sequencing. High-throughput TCRbeta CDR3 sequencing, including PCR amplification with bias correction and internal controls, was performed commercially through immunoSEQ. Under the source paper's analysis protocol: Unique productive TCRbeta sequences were defined by CDR3 nucleotide sequence when primers matched and otherwise by CDR3 amino acid sequence together with Vbeta and Jbeta genes. Sorting error was corrected by removing sequences shared between sorted populations at a frequency ratio of 2:1 or less, and the remaining shared sequences were assigned to the higher population. A sequence was defined as donor-reactive if the sequence was expanded at least 5-fold in CFSE-low cells compared with unstimulated cells and had a frequency of at least 0.01% in CFSE-low cells. Repertoire divergence was quantified by Jensen-Shannon divergence using the top 100 TCRbeta sequences ranked by frequency. For samples with multiple sequencing runs, sorting error was corrected in each run separately before the runs were combined. Sourced from immuneACCESS, this table was stored by TCRdb with only in-frame sequences that have V and J called. A share of the clones is absent; for the studies checked, an unresolved V gene accounts for under half, and the remainder has no known explanation. The V and J calls and clone size were taken over from that table, and D and trimming were inferred from the DNA. This sample has some 70,000 clones in its table, and roughly 92% of those were observed once. Jointly, the top ten make up approximately 11% of the sample.

The chain is assembled from TRBV6-4 and TRBJ2-1, and TRBD2 aligns with 11 junction nucleotides. The receptor was derived from a human donor who received a combined kidney and bone marrow transplant. The sequenced sample was CD8+ T cells from blood, obtained before the transplant. The nucleotide sequence reads as follows: TGTGCCAGCGCTGCCACTAGCGGGGGACTGTTTAATGAGCAGTTCTTC. The resulting protein is CASAATSGGLFNEQFF.